This entry concerns a single T cell receptor beta chain. The data originate from a study of blood T cell repertoires in COVID-19. Study background: Samples of COVID-19 (acute and convalescent) were obtained from the United States, Italy and Spain.

The trim removed 4 bases at V and 6 bases at J, leaving 7 bases unmatched. The germline gives CDR1 SGDLS, CDR2 YYNGEE. This CDR3 is built from 14 residues. Profiling relied on immunoSEQ multiplex PCR, and the TCRdb table lists in-frame clones only, not all of them. Of some 700,000 clones in the sample, more than 80% were seen once. Material for sequencing was peripheral blood. The chain carries TRBV9 and TRBJ1-2; 9 bases map to TRBD1. The source is a woman between 18 and 30 years old with acute or convalescent COVID-19. CDR3 in amino acids: CASSPPGQGHGYTF. CDR3 DNA sequence: TGTGCCAGCAGCCCGCCGGGACAGGGTCATGGCTACACCTTC.